A single T cell receptor (beta chain) is shown here with its context. Libraries were prepared by immunoSEQ multiplex PCR; TCRdb keeps only in-frame clonotypes and omits some of them. The data show about 270,000 clones, approximately 80% seen once. The data were taken from a study of blood T cell repertoires in COVID-19. Background on the study: COVID-19 samples, acute and convalescent, were from the United States, Italy and Spain.

This CDR3 contains 13 residues. Germline V gene data show CDR1 as LNHDA and CDR2 as SQIVND (reference sequence). V was pared by 5 bases and J by 3 bases, with 9 bases between. The chain combines TRBV19 with TRBJ2-3; tentative D call: TRBD2 (6 bases). The specimen was peripheral blood. This TCR derives from a woman aged 55 to 70 with active or convalescent COVID-19. CDR3: CASSAGGTDTQYF. Here the CDR3 DNA reads TGTGCCAGTAGTGCTGGGGGGACAGATACGCAGTATTTT.